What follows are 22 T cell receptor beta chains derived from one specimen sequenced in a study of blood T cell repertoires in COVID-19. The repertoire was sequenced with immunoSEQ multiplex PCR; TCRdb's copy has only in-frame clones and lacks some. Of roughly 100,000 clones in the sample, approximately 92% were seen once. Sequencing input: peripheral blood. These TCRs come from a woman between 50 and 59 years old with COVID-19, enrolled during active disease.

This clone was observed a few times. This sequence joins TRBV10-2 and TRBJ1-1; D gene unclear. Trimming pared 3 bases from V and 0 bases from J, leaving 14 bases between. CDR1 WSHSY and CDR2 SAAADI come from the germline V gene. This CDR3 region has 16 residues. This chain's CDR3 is CASSERLAGMNTEAFF. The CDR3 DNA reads TGCGCCAGCAGTGAAAGACTCGCCGGCATGAACACTGAAGCTTTCTTT.

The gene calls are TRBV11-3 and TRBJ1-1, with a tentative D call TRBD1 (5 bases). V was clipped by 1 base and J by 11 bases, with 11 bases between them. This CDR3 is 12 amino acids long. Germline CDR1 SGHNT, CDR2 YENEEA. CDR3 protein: CASSLGSGSAFF. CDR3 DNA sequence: TGTGCCAGCAGCTTAGGGTCAGGGTCGGCTTTCTTT.

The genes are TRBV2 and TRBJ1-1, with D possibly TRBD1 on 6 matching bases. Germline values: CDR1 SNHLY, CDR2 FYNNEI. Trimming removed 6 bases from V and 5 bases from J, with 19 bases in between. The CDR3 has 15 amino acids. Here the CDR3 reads CASSSKRGSKTEAFF. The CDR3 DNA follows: TGTGCCAGCAGCTCGAAAAGGGGGAGCAAGACTGAAGCTTTCTTT.

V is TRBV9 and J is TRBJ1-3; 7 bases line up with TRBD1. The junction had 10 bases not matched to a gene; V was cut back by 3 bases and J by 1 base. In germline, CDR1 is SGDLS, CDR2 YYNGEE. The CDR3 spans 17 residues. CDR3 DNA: TGTGCCAGCAGCGCCCCCGCGGGACAGATATCTGGAAACACCATATATTTT. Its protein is CASSAPAGQISGNTIYF.

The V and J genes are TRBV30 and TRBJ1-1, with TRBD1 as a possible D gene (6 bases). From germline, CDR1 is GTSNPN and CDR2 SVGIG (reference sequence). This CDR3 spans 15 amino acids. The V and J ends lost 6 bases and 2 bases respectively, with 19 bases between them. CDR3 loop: CACTKNQGFNTEAFF. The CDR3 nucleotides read TGTGCCTGCACGAAGAACCAGGGGTTCAACACTGAAGCTTTCTTT.

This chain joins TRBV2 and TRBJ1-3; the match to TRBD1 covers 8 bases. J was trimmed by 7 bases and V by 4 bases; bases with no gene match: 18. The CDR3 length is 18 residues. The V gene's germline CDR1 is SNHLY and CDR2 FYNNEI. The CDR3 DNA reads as TGTGCCAGCAGTGGTGGCCACGACAGGGGAAATTTGGGGAACACCATATATTTT. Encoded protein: CASSGGHDRGNLGNTIYF.

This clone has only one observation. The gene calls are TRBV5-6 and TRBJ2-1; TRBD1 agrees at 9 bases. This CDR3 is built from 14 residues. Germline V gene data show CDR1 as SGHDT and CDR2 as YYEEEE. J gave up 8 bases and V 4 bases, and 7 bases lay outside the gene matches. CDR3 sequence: CASSRGTGRHEQFF. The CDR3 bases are TGTGCCAGCAGCAGGGGGACAGGGAGGCATGAGCAGTTCTTC.

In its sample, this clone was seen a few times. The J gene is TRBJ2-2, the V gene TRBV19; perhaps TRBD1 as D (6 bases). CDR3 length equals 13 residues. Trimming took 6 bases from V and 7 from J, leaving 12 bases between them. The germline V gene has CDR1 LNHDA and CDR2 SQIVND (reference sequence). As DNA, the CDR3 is TGTGCCAGTAGACAGGGATACGGCGGGGAGCTGTTTTTT. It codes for CASRQGYGGELFF.

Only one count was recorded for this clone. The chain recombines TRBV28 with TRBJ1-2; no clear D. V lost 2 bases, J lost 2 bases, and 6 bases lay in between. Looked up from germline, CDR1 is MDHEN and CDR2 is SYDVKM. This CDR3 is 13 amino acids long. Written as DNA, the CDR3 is TGTGCCAGCAGTTTAAACGGGAACTATGGCTACACCTTC. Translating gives CASSLNGNYGYTF.

CDR3: CASSGTGQGGFF. CDR3 in DNA: TGTGCCAGCAGCGGAACGGGACAGGGTGGCTTTTTT. V gene TRBV2 combines with J gene TRBJ1-4; 9 bases are shared with TRBD1. Looked up from germline, CDR1 is SNHLY and CDR2 is FYNNEI. V trimming: 6 bases; J trimming: 17 bases; junction bases outside the gene matches: 10. The CDR3 totals 12 residues.

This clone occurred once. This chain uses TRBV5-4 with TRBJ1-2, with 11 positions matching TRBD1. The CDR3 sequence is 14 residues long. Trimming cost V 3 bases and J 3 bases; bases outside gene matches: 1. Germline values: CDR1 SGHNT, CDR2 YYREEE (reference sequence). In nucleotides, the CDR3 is TGTGCCAGCAGCTCGGGACAGGGGGACTATGGCTACACCTTC. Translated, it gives CASSSGQGDYGYTF.

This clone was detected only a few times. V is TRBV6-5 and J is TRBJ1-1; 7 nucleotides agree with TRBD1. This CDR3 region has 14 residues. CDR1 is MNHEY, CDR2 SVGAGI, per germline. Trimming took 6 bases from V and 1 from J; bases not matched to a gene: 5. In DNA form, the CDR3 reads TGTGCCAGCAGACCGGGACAGCGGAACACTGAAGCTTTCTTT. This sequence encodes CASRPGQRNTEAFF.

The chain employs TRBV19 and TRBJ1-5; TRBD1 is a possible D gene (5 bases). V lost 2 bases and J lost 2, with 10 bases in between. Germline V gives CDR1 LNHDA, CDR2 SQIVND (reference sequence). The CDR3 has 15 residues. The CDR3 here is CASSIWGEGNQPQHF. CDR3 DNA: TGTGCCAGTAGTATATGGGGGGAAGGCAATCAGCCCCAGCATTTT.

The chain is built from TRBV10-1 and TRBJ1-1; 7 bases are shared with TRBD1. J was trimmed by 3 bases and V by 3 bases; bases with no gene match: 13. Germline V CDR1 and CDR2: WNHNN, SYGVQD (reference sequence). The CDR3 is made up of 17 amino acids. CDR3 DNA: TGCGCCAGCAGTGACCTCCCACCGGGACAGTGGGACACTGAAGCTTTCTTT. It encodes CASSDLPPGQWDTEAFF.

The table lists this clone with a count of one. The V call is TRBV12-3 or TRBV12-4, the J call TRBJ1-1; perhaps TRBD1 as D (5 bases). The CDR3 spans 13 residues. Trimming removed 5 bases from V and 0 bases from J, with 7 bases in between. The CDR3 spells CASSNRMNTEAFF. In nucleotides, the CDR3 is TGTGCCAGCAGTAACAGGATGAACACTGAAGCTTTCTTT.

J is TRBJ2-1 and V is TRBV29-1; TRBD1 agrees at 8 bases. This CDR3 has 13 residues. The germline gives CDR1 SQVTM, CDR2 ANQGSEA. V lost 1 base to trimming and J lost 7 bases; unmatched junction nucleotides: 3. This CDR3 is CSVEGDRTNEQFF. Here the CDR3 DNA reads TGCAGCGTTGAAGGGGACAGGACAAATGAGCAGTTCTTC.

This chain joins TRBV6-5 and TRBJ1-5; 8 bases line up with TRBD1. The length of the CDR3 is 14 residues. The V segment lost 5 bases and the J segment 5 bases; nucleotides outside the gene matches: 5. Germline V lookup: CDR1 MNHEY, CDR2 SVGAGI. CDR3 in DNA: TGTGCCAGCAGTCGACAGGGGACCGATCAGCCCCAGCATTTT. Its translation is CASSRQGTDQPQHF.

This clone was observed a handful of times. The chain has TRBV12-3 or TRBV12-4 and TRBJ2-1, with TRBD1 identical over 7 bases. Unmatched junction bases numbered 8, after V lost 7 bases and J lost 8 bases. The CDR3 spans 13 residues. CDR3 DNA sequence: TGTGCCAGCAATGACAGGGTAGGGGATGAGCAGTTCTTC. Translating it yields CASNDRVGDEQFF.

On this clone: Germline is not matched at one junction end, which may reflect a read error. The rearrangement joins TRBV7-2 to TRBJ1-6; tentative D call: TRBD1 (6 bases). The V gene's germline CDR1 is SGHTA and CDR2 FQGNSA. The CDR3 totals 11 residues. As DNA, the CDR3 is TGTGCCAGCAGCCCCGGGACATCTAAAGTCTTT. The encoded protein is CASSPGTSKVF.

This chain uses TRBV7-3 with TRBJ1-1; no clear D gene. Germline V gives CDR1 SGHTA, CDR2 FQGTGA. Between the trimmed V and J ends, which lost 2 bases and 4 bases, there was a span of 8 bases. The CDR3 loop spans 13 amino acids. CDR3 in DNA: TGTGCCAGCAGCTTAGGGGAGTTCACTGAAGCTTTCTTT. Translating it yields CASSLGEFTEAFF.

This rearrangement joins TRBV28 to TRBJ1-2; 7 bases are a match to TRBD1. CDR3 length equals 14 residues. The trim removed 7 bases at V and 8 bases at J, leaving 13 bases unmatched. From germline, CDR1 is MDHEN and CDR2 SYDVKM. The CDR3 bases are TGTGCCAGCACCCCACTAACAGGGGAGCGGGGCTACACCTTC. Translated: CASTPLTGERGYTF.

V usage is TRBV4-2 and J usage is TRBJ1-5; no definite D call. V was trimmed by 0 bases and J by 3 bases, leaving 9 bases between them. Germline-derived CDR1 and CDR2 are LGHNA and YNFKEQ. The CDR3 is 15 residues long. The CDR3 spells CASSQDLASNQPQHF. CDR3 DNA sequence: TGTGCCAGCAGCCAAGATCTAGCTTCCAATCAGCCCCAGCATTTT.